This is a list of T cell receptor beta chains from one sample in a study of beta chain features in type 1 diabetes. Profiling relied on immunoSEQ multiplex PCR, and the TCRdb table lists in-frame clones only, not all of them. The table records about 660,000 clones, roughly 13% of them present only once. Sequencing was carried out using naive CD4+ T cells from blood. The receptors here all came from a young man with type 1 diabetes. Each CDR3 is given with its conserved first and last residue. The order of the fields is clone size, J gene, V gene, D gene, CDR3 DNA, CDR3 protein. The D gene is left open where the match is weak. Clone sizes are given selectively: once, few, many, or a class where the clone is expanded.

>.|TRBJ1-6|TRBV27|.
TGTGCCAGCGGTGACGTCGGTCCCGTCTCACCCCTCCACTTT
CASGDVGPVSPLHF
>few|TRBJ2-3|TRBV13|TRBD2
TGTGCCAGCAGCTCGACTAGCGGGAGGGGCGGAGATACGCAGTATTTT
CASSSTSGRGGDTQYF
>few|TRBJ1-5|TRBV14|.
TGTGCCAGCAGCCAAGAGGGGGTGGGAGGCAATCAGCCCCAGCATTTT
CASSQEGVGGNQPQHF
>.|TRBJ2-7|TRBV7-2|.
TGTGCCAGCAGCCCCCTGGGGTCATACGAGCAGTACTTC
CASSPLGSYEQYF
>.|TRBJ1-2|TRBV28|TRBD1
TGTGCCAGCAGTTCAGGGGGCCATGGCTACACCTTC
CASSSGGHGYTF
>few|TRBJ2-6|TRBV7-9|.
TGTGCCAGCAGCCCAAACTCTGGGGCCAACGTCCTGACTTTC
CASSPNSGANVLTF
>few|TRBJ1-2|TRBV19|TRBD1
TGTGCCAGTAGTATTCCGGGACAGGGGGACTATGGCTACACCTTC
CASSIPGQGDYGYTF
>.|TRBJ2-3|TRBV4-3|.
TGCGCCAGCAGCCAAGACTTTGGGGATACGCAGTATTTT
CASSQDFGDTQYF
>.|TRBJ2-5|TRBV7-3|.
TGTGCCAGCAGCTTAAAAGGAGAGACCCAGTACTTC
CASSLKGETQYF
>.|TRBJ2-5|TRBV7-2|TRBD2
TGTGCCAGCAGCTCTCTAGCGGGGGGCCAGCAAGAGACCCAGTACTTC
CASSSLAGGQQETQYF
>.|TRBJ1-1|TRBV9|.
TGTGCCAGCAGCGCCCGGAATTTTGGCACTGAAGCTTTCTTT
CASSARNFGTEAFF
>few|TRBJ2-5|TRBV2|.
TGTGCCAGCAGTGATTTAGAGACCCAGTACTTC
CASSDLETQYF
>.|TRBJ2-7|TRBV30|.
TGTGCCTCGCAGGTTTACTACGAGCAGTACTTC
CASQVYYEQYF
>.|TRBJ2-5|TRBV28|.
TGTGCCAGCAGTTCCAAACAGGGTGGCGAGACCCAGTACTTC
CASSSKQGGETQYF
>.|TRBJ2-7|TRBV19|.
TGTGCCAGTAGTCACCCCGGGACCCCCGGTCGCGAGCAGTACTTC
CASSHPGTPGREQYF
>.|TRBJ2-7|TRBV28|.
TGTGCCAGCAGTTTAGGTCAAGGGCCGTACTTC
CASSLGQGPYF
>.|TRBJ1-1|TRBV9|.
TGTGCCAGCAGCCAACAGGACTTAAACACTGAAGCTTTCTTT
CASSQQDLNTEAFF
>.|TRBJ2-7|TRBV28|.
TGTGCCAGCAGTGACGGGACTCGGAGCTCCTACGAGCAGTACTTC
CASSDGTRSSYEQYF
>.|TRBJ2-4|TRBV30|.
TGTGCCTGGAGTTCCGCGTTAGCCAAAAACATTCAGTACTTC
CAWSSALAKNIQYF
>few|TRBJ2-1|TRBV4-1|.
TGCGCCACCGGGAACGGTTTGAGCTCCTACAATGAGCAGTTCTTC
CATGNGLSSYNEQFF